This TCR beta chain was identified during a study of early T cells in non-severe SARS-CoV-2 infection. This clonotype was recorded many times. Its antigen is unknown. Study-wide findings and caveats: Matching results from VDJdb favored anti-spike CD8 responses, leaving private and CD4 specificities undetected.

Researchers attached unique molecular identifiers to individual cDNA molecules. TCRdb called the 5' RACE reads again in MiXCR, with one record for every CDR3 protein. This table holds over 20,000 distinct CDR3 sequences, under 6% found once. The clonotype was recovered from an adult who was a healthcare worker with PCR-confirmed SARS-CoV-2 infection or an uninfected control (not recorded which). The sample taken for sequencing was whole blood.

CDR3 DNA sequence: TGTGCCAGCAGTGTGCTCACCGGGGAGCTGTTTTTT. This sequence encodes CASSVLTGELFF. The genes are TRBV28 and TRBJ2-2; D ambiguous. CDR1 and CDR2 (germline): MDHEN, SYDVKM. There are 12 residues in the CDR3. The ends were cut back, 5 bases at V and 4 bases at J, with 5 bases in the middle.